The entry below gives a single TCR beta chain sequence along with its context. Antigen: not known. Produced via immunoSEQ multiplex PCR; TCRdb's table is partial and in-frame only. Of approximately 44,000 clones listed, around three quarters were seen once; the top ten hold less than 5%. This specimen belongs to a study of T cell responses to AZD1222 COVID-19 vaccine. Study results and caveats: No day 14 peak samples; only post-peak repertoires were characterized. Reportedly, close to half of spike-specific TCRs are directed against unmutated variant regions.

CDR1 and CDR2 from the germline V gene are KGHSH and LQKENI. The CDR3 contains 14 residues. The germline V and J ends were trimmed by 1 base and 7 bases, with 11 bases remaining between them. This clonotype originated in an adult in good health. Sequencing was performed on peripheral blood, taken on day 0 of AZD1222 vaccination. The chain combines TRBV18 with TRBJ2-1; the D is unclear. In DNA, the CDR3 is TGTGCCAGCTCACCACTTGGGTCAGATAATGAGCAGTTCTTC. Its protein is CASSPLGSDNEQFF.